This is a list of T cell receptor beta chains from one sample in a study of molecular identifiers for immune sequencing clone quantification. TCRdb itself ran the PCR reads through MiXCR, one entry per CDR3 protein. The repertoire consists of over 90,000 distinct CDR3 sequences, with under 40% occurring once and the leading ten covering 9% to 10%. Sequenced sample: naive CD8+ T cells from blood, with Jurkat cell RNA spiked in. The receptors originated from a human donor in good health. Some libraries in this study had Jurkat cell RNA spiked in. CDR3s include the opening cysteine and the closing phenylalanine or tryptophan. The D gene is left open where the match is weak. Clone size, where shown, is once, few, many, or a class for clones that have expanded.

V gene	D gene	J gene	clone size	CDR3 protein	CDR3 DNA
TRBV28	TRBD1	TRBJ1-2	many	CASRRQGAGYGYTF	TGTGCCAGCAGACGTCAGGGGGCTGGGTATGGCTACACCTTC
TRBV7-6	NA	TRBJ2-7	few	CASSLEAGIHEQYF	TGTGCCAGCAGCTTAGAGGCAGGGATCCACGAGCAGTACTTC
TRBV15	NA	TRBJ2-5	NA	CATQPLPGNQETQYF	TGTGCCACCCAACCCCTTCCAGGGAACCAAGAGACCCAGTACTTC
TRBV6-2/TRBV6-3	TRBD1	TRBJ2-7	NA	CASRPDRGLSYEQYF	TGTGCCAGCCGCCCGGACAGGGGACTATCCTACGAGCAGTACTTC
TRBV12-3/TRBV12-4	TRBD1	TRBJ1-5	NA	CASRTGGNQPQHF	TGTGCCAGCAGGACAGGGGGCAATCAGCCCCAGCATTTT
TRBV19	NA	TRBJ1-1	few	CASSIVAGGYTEAFF	TGTGCCAGTAGTATAGTCGCGGGGGGCTACACTGAAGCTTTCTTT
TRBV19	NA	TRBJ2-2	few	CASLTGTTGELFF	TGTGCCAGCTTGACAGGAACCACCGGGGAGCTGTTTTTT
TRBV2	NA	TRBJ1-1	many	CASSGAMNTEAFF	TGTGCCAGCAGTGGGGCCATGAACACTGAAGCTTTCTTT
TRBV12-3/TRBV12-4	NA	TRBJ1-2	NA	CASSFTWGIGVDGYTF	TGTGCCAGCAGTTTTACGTGGGGAATAGGTGTGGATGGCTACACCTTC
TRBV29-1	NA	TRBJ2-5	once	CSDDERRQETQNF	TGCAGCGATGACGAGCGGAGACAAGAGACCCAGAACTTC
TRBV7-2	NA	TRBJ2-1	many	CASSSPVGLTNEQFF	TGTGCCAGCAGCTCCCCGGTTGGGTTAACGAATGAGCAGTTCTTC
TRBV4-1	NA	TRBJ1-5	few	CASSQVTSFGRRYSNQPQHF	TGCGCCAGCAGCCAAGTGACATCTTTCGGGAGAAGATATAGCAATCAGCCCCAGCATTTT
TRBV29-1	NA	TRBJ2-3	many	CSLLGRGDTQYF	TGCAGCCTACTCGGACGGGGCGATACGCAGTATTTT
TRBV29-1	TRBD2	TRBJ2-7	few	CSVMGGSKYEQYF	TGCAGTGTGATGGGCGGGAGCAAGTACGAGCAGTACTTC
TRBV3-1	NA	TRBJ1-5	NA	CASSQDLLTNLPQHF	TGTGCCAGCAGCCAAGATTTACTGACTAATCTGCCCCAGCATTTT
TRBV29-1	TRBD1	TRBJ2-7	few	CSATRDRTYEQYF	TGCAGCGCAACCCGGGACAGGACCTACGAGCAGTACTTC
TRBV11-2	TRBD1	TRBJ2-7	NA	CASSPKPGQGTYEQYF	TGTGCCAGCAGCCCGAAACCGGGACAGGGGACCTACGAGCAGTACTTC
TRBV10-3	TRBD1	TRBJ1-5	few	CATRDSSNQPQHF	TGTGCCACCAGGGACAGCAGCAATCAGCCCCAGCATTTT
TRBV2	NA	TRBJ2-3	few	CASRWRSTDTQYF	TGTGCCAGCAGGTGGCGGAGCACAGATACGCAGTATTTT
TRBV6-1	TRBD1	TRBJ2-1	NA	CATAELTGDEQFF	TGTGCCACGGCCGAGCTGACAGGGGATGAGCAGTTCTTC
TRBV6-2/TRBV6-3	NA	TRBJ2-3	many	CATRDLTDTQYF	TGTGCCACCCGGGACCTCACAGATACGCAGTATTTT
TRBV2	TRBD1	TRBJ1-6	few	CASRGDSSTLHF	TGTGCCAGCAGAGGGGACAGCTCAACCCTCCACTTT
TRBV7-9	NA	TRBJ2-2	many	CASSLGITGELFF	TGTGCCAGCAGCTTAGGAATTACCGGGGAGCTGTTTTTT
TRBV14	TRBD1	TRBJ1-5	NA	CASSQGPGGGNPPQHF	TGTGCCAGCAGCCAAGGGCCAGGGGGCGGGAATCCGCCCCAGCATTTT